Below, 16 T cell receptor beta chains from the same sample are listed, as sequenced in a study of T cells after posttransplantation cyclophosphamide. Produced via immunoSEQ multiplex PCR; TCRdb's table is partial and in-frame only. The table has 25,000 to 30,000 clones, roughly 85% seen once; the top ten hold 3% to 4%. The sample was PBMCs. The receptors here all came from a man aged 45-65 years.

This sequence joins TRBV18 and TRBJ2-3; 8 positions match TRBD2. V trimming: 3 bases; J trimming: 2 bases; junction bases outside the gene matches: 4. Per germline, CDR1 KGHSH and CDR2 LQKENI. The CDR3 totals 15 residues. For the CDR3, the DNA is TGTGCCAGCTCACCTTCACTAGCGGACACAGATACGCAGTATTTT. Translating gives CASSPSLADTDTQYF.

The chain is built from TRBV9 and TRBJ2-2; 8 nucleotides align to TRBD2. J gave up 1 base and V 4 bases, and 9 bases lay outside the gene matches. Germline CDR1 and CDR2: SGDLS and YYNGEE. The length of the CDR3 is 17 residues. In nucleotides, the CDR3 is TGTGCCAGCAGCCCCCGGGGGGGACTTCTGAACACCGGGGAGCTGTTTTTT. Translation gives CASSPRGGLLNTGELFF.

V usage is TRBV9 and J usage is TRBJ1-3, with D maybe TRBD1 (5 bases). V was pared by 3 bases and J by 3 bases, with 16 bases between. The CDR3 spans 16 residues. Germline-derived CDR1 and CDR2 are SGDLS and YYNGEE. CDR3 sequence: CASSDPQGEGGNTIYF. CDR3 in DNA: TGTGCCAGCAGCGACCCTCAGGGTGAAGGTGGAAACACCATATATTTT.

The rearrangement joins TRBV21-1 to TRBJ2-5; the table's D call, TRBD1, was not checked against the DNA. TRBV21-1 has pseudogene status. This CDR3 has 15 residues. In DNA form, the CDR3 reads TGTGCCAGCAGCAAAAAGGGGCGTGGGGTGCAGACCCAGTACTTC. Its translation: CASSKKGRGVQTQYF.

V gene TRBV6-1 combines with J gene TRBJ2-7, with 8 bases fitting TRBD1. CDR1 and CDR2 from the germline V gene are MNHNS and SASEGT. V gave up 1 base and J gave up 3 bases; unmatched junction bases: 11. This CDR3 spans 17 amino acids. The CDR3 DNA follows: TGTGCCAGCAGTGAAGAAAGGACAGGGAGGTTAGGCTACGAGCAGTACTTC. Translation: CASSEERTGRLGYEQYF.

The chain couples TRBV19 to TRBJ2-7; TRBD1 aligns across 7 bases. V lost 4 bases to trimming and J lost 5 bases; unmatched junction nucleotides: 8. Germline V gene data show CDR1 as LNHDA and CDR2 as SQIVND (reference sequence). This CDR3 region has 14 residues. The CDR3 loop is CASSTRGWLDEQYF. For the CDR3, the DNA is TGTGCCAGTAGTACCAGGGGGTGGCTAGACGAGCAGTACTTC.

The chain recombines TRBV15 with TRBJ1-2, with a weak D call TRBD1 (6 bases). Trimming took 4 bases from V and 6 from J, leaving 12 bases between them. The CDR3 consists of 13 residues. Germline V gene sequence: CDR1 LNHNV, CDR2 YYDKDF (reference sequence). This CDR3 is CATSTAGVNGYTF. The CDR3 coding sequence is TGTGCCACCAGCACCGCAGGGGTGAATGGCTACACCTTC.

The chain carries TRBV30 and TRBJ1-4; a weak D match, TRBD1 (5 bases). Germline V CDR1 and CDR2: GTSNPN, SVGIG (reference sequence). This CDR3 spans 14 amino acids. The germline V and J ends were trimmed by 1 base and 7 bases, with 13 bases remaining between them. This chain's CDR3 is CAWSGQGGAEKLFF. The CDR3 bases are TGTGCCTGGAGTGGCCAGGGAGGGGCTGAAAAACTGTTTTTT.

The genes are TRBV11-3 and TRBJ2-7, with a possible D match to TRBD2 (6 bases). There are 14 residues in the CDR3. V was cut by 5 bases and J by 6 bases, with 17 bases left in between. In germline, CDR1 is SGHNT, CDR2 YENEEA. The CDR3 DNA is TGTGCCAGCAGCACACCGGGACTTAGGGGCGAGCAGTACTTC. It specifies CASSTPGLRGEQYF.

This clone is a singleton in its sample. V usage is TRBV6-5 and J usage is TRBJ2-3; a weak D match, TRBD1 (5 bases). The germline V and J ends were trimmed by 0 bases and 4 bases, with 14 bases remaining between them. Germline-derived CDR1 and CDR2 are MNHEY and SVGAGI. There are 16 residues in the CDR3. The CDR3 DNA reads TGTGCCAGCAGTTACTCTGGGCTGCAACAGGCAGATACGCAGTATTTT. Its protein product is CASSYSGLQQADTQYF.

This chain joins TRBV7-2 and TRBJ2-3; D is unresolved. V was pared by 0 bases and J by 2 bases, with 3 bases between. There are 13 residues in the CDR3. Germline V gene lookup returns CDR1 SGHTA and CDR2 FQGNSA. Here the CDR3 reads CASSLALTDTQYF. CDR3 nucleotide sequence: TGTGCCAGCAGCTTAGCCCTCACAGATACGCAGTATTTT. The full variable domain, rest sourced from reference TRBV7-2 and TRBJ2-3, is GAGVSQSPSNKVTEKGKDVELRCDPISGHTALYWYRQSLGQGLEFLIYFQGNSAPDKSGLPSDRFSAERTGGSVSTLTIQRTQQEDSAVYLCASSLALTDTQYFGPGTRLTVL.

The rearrangement joins TRBV6-5 to TRBJ2-5; D might be TRBD1 (6 bases). This CDR3 is built from 13 residues. Looked up from germline, CDR1 is MNHEY and CDR2 is SVGAGI. The CDR3 DNA is TGTGCGACCAGACAGGCGAACCAAGAGACCCAGTACTTC. Its protein product is CATRQANQETQYF.

The chain joins TRBV19 to TRBJ1-2; the D gene is possibly TRBD1 (6 bases). V was trimmed by 7 bases and J by 6 bases, leaving 15 bases between them. CDR3 length: 13 residues. Germline V lookup: CDR1 LNHDA, CDR2 SQIVND (reference sequence). The CDR3 DNA reads TGTGCCAGTAAATACCGGGACACCGATGGCTACACCTTC. This sequence encodes CASKYRDTDGYTF.

This clone was seen a single time. The rearrangement uses TRBV27 and TRBJ2-2, with D maybe TRBD2 (6 bases). V was trimmed by 3 bases and J by 0 bases, leaving 14 bases between them. This CDR3 region has 17 residues. Germline loops: CDR1 MNHEY, CDR2 SMNVEV (reference sequence). DNA for the CDR3: TGTGCCAGCAGTTTGCGGGACCAATCTACGAACACCGGGGAGCTGTTTTTT. Its translation: CASSLRDQSTNTGELFF.

Here the CDR3 reads CASSFAGTGVLTF. CDR3 DNA: TGTGCCAGCAGCTTTGCCGGGACAGGGGTCCTGACTTTC. This rearrangement joins TRBV11-3 to TRBJ2-6; 9 bases line up with TRBD1. After removal of 3 bases from V and 13 bases from J, the junction contained 4 bases not matched to a gene. The CDR3 has 13 residues. Germline-derived CDR1 and CDR2 are SGHNT and YENEEA.

This sequence joins TRBV7-2 and TRBJ2-5, with D perhaps TRBD2 (5 bases). The germline V gene encodes CDR1 SGHTA and CDR2 FQGNSA. The CDR3 has 14 residues. V lost 0 bases and J 4 bases, leaving 9 bases between the germline ends. CDR3 DNA sequence: TGTGCCAGCAGCTTAGCGCTTCGGGGAGAGACCCAGTACTTC. Translating it yields CASSLALRGETQYF.